This TCR beta chain is drawn from a study of beta chain features in type 1 diabetes. Regarding the study as a whole: Although PCR might favor shorter templates, it would do so equally in patients and controls.

The CDR3 has 14 residues. Deletions cut 1 base from V and 9 bases from J, with 16 bases between. Germline loops: CDR1 SGHTA, CDR2 FQGTGA. This clone appeared a few times. Its antigen remains unidentified. Expressed TCRB transcripts were sequenced because the isolated RNA had all been reverse transcribed beforehand. Measured with immunoSEQ multiplex PCR; TCRdb has only the in-frame clones, and not every one. The sample includes about 140,000 clones, under 11% of them seen just once. The TCR sequence derives from a man aged 18 to 30 in good health. The chain recombines TRBV7-3 with TRBJ2-7; perhaps TRBD2 as D (6 bases). Specimen: naive CD4+ T cells from blood. Here the CDR3 reads CASSLSGTSERQYF. The CDR3, as DNA: TGTGCCAGCAGCTTAAGCGGGACCTCTGAGCGGCAGTACTTC.